The 12 T cell receptor beta chains below come from one sample, sequenced in a study of shared clonotypes between healthy human individuals. Data came from immunoSEQ multiplex PCR; TCRdb stores just in-frame clones and leaves some out. There are about 1 million clones in the sample; about 75% occur only once, and over 1.3% lies in the top ten. Sequencing was carried out using memory CD4+ T cells sorted from blood. Noted subset: CD45RA-negative fraction. The receptors stem from a man between 18 and 29 years old in good health.

The rearrangement uses TRBV11-2 and TRBJ2-7; possible D gene TRBD1, 5 bases. The germline V gene encodes CDR1 SGHAT and CDR2 FQNNGV. The CDR3 contains 11 residues. Trimming cost V 5 bases and J 5 bases, with 7 bases left between them. The DNA of the CDR3 is TGTGCCAGCAGCCAGGGCCACGAGCAGTACTTC. Translating it yields CASSQGHEQYF.

The chain employs TRBV19 and TRBJ2-3; D may be TRBD1 or TRBD2 (5 bases each). There are 16 residues in the CDR3. The V end was cut by 4 bases, the J end by 2 bases, with 16 bases between. Germline assignment: CDR1 LNHDA and CDR2 SQIVND (reference sequence). The CDR3 nucleotides read TGTGCCAGTAGTAGAGGGGTCGGACCCTCCACAGATACGCAGTATTTT. Translated, it gives CASSRGVGPSTDTQYF.

This clone appeared a few times. This rearrangement joins TRBV5-1 to TRBJ2-7; D is undetermined. Germline CDR1 SGHRS, CDR2 YFSETQ. The CDR3 has 15 amino acids. V was cut by 5 bases and J by 0 bases, with 15 bases left in between. CDR3 in DNA: TGCGCCAGCAGGGCTGGGGTACTAAGCTCCTACGAGCAGTACTTC. Amino acids: CASRAGVLSSYEQYF.

The CDR3 sequence: CAWSLRGWGLGYNSPLHF. The DNA for the CDR3 is TGTGCCTGGAGTCTGAGGGGATGGGGTTTGGGATATAATTCACCCCTCCACTTT. The chain combines TRBV30 with TRBJ1-6, with a tentative D call TRBD1 (5 bases). V gave up 2 bases and J gave up 4 bases, with 21 bases separating them. Germline CDR1 and CDR2: GTSNPN and SVGIG (reference sequence). The CDR3 is made up of 18 amino acids.

The chain links TRBV28 to TRBJ1-6; D uncertain. The CDR3 loop spans 13 amino acids. CDR1 and CDR2 from the germline V gene are MDHEN and SYDVKM. The V and J ends lost 5 bases and 7 bases respectively, with 9 bases between them. CDR3 loop: CASSTQLNSPLHF. CDR3 nucleotides: TGTGCCAGCAGTACGCAGCTAAATTCACCCCTCCACTTT.

The chain uses TRBV18 and TRBJ2-4; D call uncertain. This CDR3 spans 14 amino acids. Trimming cost V 4 bases and J 1 base, with 8 bases left between them. Germline loops: CDR1 KGHSH, CDR2 LQKENI. This CDR3 is CASSLDVAKNIQYF. In DNA, the CDR3 is TGTGCCAGCTCACTCGACGTTGCCAAAAACATTCAGTACTTC.

The chain joins TRBV4-3 to TRBJ1-5; D is undetermined. Deletions cut 0 bases from V and 3 bases from J, with 9 bases between. This CDR3 has 15 amino acids. CDR1 LGHNA and CDR2 YSLEER come from the germline V gene. This chain's CDR3 is CASSQDLANNQPQHF. The CDR3 coding sequence is TGCGCCAGCAGCCAAGATTTGGCAAACAATCAGCCCCAGCATTTT.

This chain joins TRBV18 and TRBJ2-5; 12 bases map to TRBD2. The CDR3 is made up of 14 amino acids. Looked up from germline, CDR1 is KGHSH and CDR2 is LQKENI. The V gene end was trimmed by 5 bases and the J gene end by 5 bases; junction bases not matched to a gene: 3. CDR3 nucleotides: TGTGCCAGCTCATCAGGACTAGCGGGGGAGACCCAGTACTTC. Protein sequence: CASSSGLAGETQYF.

The chain recombines TRBV6-1 with TRBJ1-1; D is unresolved. V was pared by 4 bases and J by 0 bases, with 9 bases between. The CDR3 has 14 residues. Germline V CDR1 and CDR2: MNHNS, SASEGT. Here the CDR3 reads CASSVSQLNTEAFF. CDR3 nucleotides: TGTGCCAGCAGTGTTAGTCAGTTGAACACTGAAGCTTTCTTT.

V and J are TRBV6-5 and TRBJ2-7, with no clear D. This CDR3 is built from 13 residues. The V end was cut by 2 bases, the J end by 5 bases, with 10 bases between. Germline V gene sequence: CDR1 MNHEY, CDR2 SVGAGI. The CDR3 here is CASSYDPTDEQYF. The CDR3 DNA is TGTGCCAGCAGTTACGACCCGACGGACGAGCAGTACTTC.

The V and J genes are TRBV7-8 and TRBJ2-4; a possible D gene is TRBD1 (6 bases). The CDR3 has 14 residues. The V gene's germline CDR1 is SGHVS and CDR2 FQNEAQ. The V end lost 5 bases, the J end lost 7 bases, and 15 bases lay between the germline ends. DNA for the CDR3: TGTGCCAGCAGCGGGGGAACAGGGATCAACATTCAGTACTTC. It specifies CASSGGTGINIQYF.

This sequence joins TRBV28 and TRBJ1-4; 8 bases map to TRBD1. The CDR3 is made up of 13 amino acids. From germline, CDR1 is MDHEN and CDR2 SYDVKM. Trimming at V came to 3 bases and at J to 6 bases, leaving 0 bases not matched to a gene. The CDR3 region has the DNA TGTGCCAGCAGTTTGACAGGGGATGAAAAACTGTTTTTT. Its protein is CASSLTGDEKLFF.